This passage covers 8 T cell receptor beta chains from one sample sequenced in a study of T cells in Graves' hyperthyroidism and ophthalmopathy. TCR beta CDR3 sequences were amplified from RNA transcripts. In the first-round RT-PCR of the TCR CDR3, the HTBI primer set was used. TCRdb re-analysed the multiplex PCR reads in MiXCR, keeping a single row per CDR3 protein. This sample yields 550,000 to 650,000 distinct CDR3 sequences, of which 14% are seen a single time; approximately 13% belongs to the top ten. Sample: blood. The receptors shown here come from a woman between 35 and 50 years old with Graves' hyperthyroidism.

This clonotype was seen at least ten times. The chain joins TRBV20-1 to TRBJ1-1; a weak D match, TRBD1 (5 bases). Germline V gene lookup returns CDR1 DFQATT and CDR2 SNEGSKA (reference sequence). CDR3 length: 16 amino acids. The ends were cut back, 1 base at V and 1 base at J, with 16 bases in the middle. The DNA of the CDR3 is TGCAGTGCTAGAGTAGGGGACGGGGAGTGGAACACTGAAGCTTTCTTT. Protein product: CSARVGDGEWNTEAFF.

This clonotype came up a few times. The chain combines TRBV11-2 with TRBJ2-6; D not certain. Germline CDR1 SGHAT, CDR2 FQNNGV. There are 16 residues in the CDR3. V was cut by 1 base and J by 3 bases, with 10 bases left in between. The CDR3 DNA is TGTGCCAGCAGCTTAGGTTCGGGTGGTGGGGCCAACGTCCTGACTTTC. This codes for CASSLGSGGGANVLTF.

The chain combines TRBV24-1 with TRBJ2-5; 10 nucleotides line up with TRBD2. Losses at the gene ends were 4 bases for V and 0 bases for J; bases not matched to a gene: 4. CDR3 length equals 16 residues. The germline V gene encodes CDR1 KGHDR and CDR2 SFDVKD. CDR3 sequence: CATSEASGRYQETQYF. CDR3 coding DNA: TGTGCCACCAGTGAAGCTAGCGGGAGATACCAAGAGACCCAGTACTTC.

This sequence joins TRBV9 and TRBJ1-3, with unresolved D. This CDR3 is 16 amino acids long. Germline assignment: CDR1 SGDLS and CDR2 YYNGEE. The V end was cut by 0 bases, the J end by 1 base, with 11 bases between. CDR3 in DNA: TGTGCCAGCAGCGTAGAACTCTCATCGTCTGGAAACACCATATATTTT. Protein product: CASSVELSSSGNTIYF.

About this clonotype itself: Mismatch with germline at one junction end may stem from a read error. V is TRBV6-1 and J is TRBJ2-2; TRBD1 matches 9 bases. Germline lookup yields CDR1 MNHNS and CDR2 SASEGT. This CDR3 is 13 amino acids long. The CDR3: CTSSRTGVEELFF. As DNA, the CDR3 is TGTACCAGCAGTCGGACAGGGGTTGAGGAGCTGTTTTTT.

This clonotype was seen many times. The chain joins TRBV5-6 to TRBJ2-7, with D tentatively TRBD1 or TRBD2 (6 bases each). This CDR3 is built from 14 residues. Germline V CDR1 and CDR2: SGHDT, YYEEEE. V was clipped by 5 bases and J by 3 bases, with 15 bases between them. Here the CDR3 DNA reads TGTGCCAGCAGTGGGGGGCCTGTCGGCTACGAGCAGTACTTC. This translates into CASSGGPVGYEQYF.

V and J are TRBV30 and TRBJ2-6; the match to TRBD1 covers 8 bases. Per germline, CDR1 GTSNPN and CDR2 SVGIG (reference sequence). With V trimmed by 4 bases and J by 0 bases, 8 bases remained unmatched. There are 17 residues in the CDR3. The CDR3 region has the DNA TGTGCCTGGAACCTCGGACAGGGAATCTCTGGGGCCAACGTCCTGACTTTC. It translates to CAWNLGQGISGANVLTF. Looking up the rest from reference TRBV30 and TRBJ2-6 gives the full variable domain: SQTIHQWPATLVQPVGSPLSLECTVEGTSNPNLYWYRQAAGRGLQLLFYSVGIGQISSEVPQNLSASRPQDRQFILSSKKLLLSDSGFYLCAWNLGQGISGANVLTFGAGSRLTVL.

Only a few counts were recorded for this clonotype. J is TRBJ1-5 and V is TRBV27, with D tentatively TRBD1 (5 bases). The CDR3 consists of 16 residues. The V gene lost 3 bases and the J gene lost 0 bases, with 12 bases spanning the gap. CDR1 MNHEY and CDR2 SMNVEV come from the germline V gene (reference sequence). CDR3 in DNA: TGTGCCAGCAGTTTCTCGACAGACTATAGCAATCAGCCCCAGCATTTT. It encodes CASSFSTDYSNQPQHF.